This entry is about one T cell receptor beta chain. The antigen is not known. These data come from a study of beta chain features in type 1 diabetes. The study, taken as a whole, reports: cDNA-based sequencing might over-represent cells highly expressing TCR.

Deletions cut 5 bases from V and 2 bases from J, with 17 bases between. This CDR3 comprises 16 residues. Germline V gene lookup returns CDR1 SGHTA and CDR2 FQGNSA. Once sorted, every population was more than 95% pure. Expressed TCRB transcripts got sequenced, as all isolated RNA was reverse transcribed. Sequencing used immunoSEQ multiplex PCR; TCRdb keeps in-frame clones, though not all of them. This sample has 150,000 or so clones, with less than 9.5% found just once. This chain uses TRBV7-2 with TRBJ2-3; weak D call: TRBD2 (6 bases). The TCR comes from a woman between 18 and 29 years old in good health. The sequenced sample was central memory CD4+ T cells from blood. This CDR3 reads CASSPRQSGATDTQYF. DNA for the CDR3: TGTGCCAGCAGCCCCCGACAGTCGGGAGCCACAGATACGCAGTATTTT.